This TCR beta chain comes out of a study of T cell repertoires in cytomegalovirus infection (dated by TCRdb to the late 2010s). Notes on the research overall: Because public TCR beta signatures pointed to carriage of CMV infection together with the matching HLA type, the HLA type of each donor mattered for the analysis.

The CDR3, cysteine through phenylalanine, is 14 amino acids long. CDR3 DNA only is kept here, 42 bases in frame from base 1. CDR1 DFQATT and CDR2 SNEGSKA were looked up in the germline V gene (reference sequence). Trimming accounts for 3 bases at V and 4 bases at J, while the number of junction bases matched to no gene is 5. Overall study outcomes, separate from this receptor: The ex vivo response was dominated by HLA-C-restricted CMV-specific TCR beta clonotypes, and the single most frequent clonotype in two of eight donors was supplied by these HLA-C-restricted clonotypes. In both this cohort and an independent roughly 350-donor cohort, the cumulative frequency of public TCR beta family members distinguished carriers of CMV infection plus the relevant HLA type.

Sequencing took place on an Illumina HiSeq 1500. TCRdb redid the processing of the public reads, applying fastp at Q25 and MiXCR, and retained in-frame beta chains. Duplicate CDR3 protein sequences are folded into a single record with the most common DNA and genes. The sample data list over 300,000 distinct CDR3 sequences, and more than 8% of these were observed just once. The ten largest clones take up over 3.5% of the sample. Concerning this clonotype itself: No antigen is known for it. Base qualities are not at hand, and no much larger clone is one base apart.

The sequencing sample was made of PBMCs. This clonotype was obtained from a human donor in good health (CMV status not recorded). Some clones in this sample may be carry-over from other donors' samples. Recombination connected TRBV20-1 to TRBJ2-1; 8 bases in the middle match TRBD1. This receptor carries the CDR3 CSARETGVYNEQFF. The DNA is TGCAGTGCTAGGGAGACAGGGGTATACAATGAGCAGTTCTTC.